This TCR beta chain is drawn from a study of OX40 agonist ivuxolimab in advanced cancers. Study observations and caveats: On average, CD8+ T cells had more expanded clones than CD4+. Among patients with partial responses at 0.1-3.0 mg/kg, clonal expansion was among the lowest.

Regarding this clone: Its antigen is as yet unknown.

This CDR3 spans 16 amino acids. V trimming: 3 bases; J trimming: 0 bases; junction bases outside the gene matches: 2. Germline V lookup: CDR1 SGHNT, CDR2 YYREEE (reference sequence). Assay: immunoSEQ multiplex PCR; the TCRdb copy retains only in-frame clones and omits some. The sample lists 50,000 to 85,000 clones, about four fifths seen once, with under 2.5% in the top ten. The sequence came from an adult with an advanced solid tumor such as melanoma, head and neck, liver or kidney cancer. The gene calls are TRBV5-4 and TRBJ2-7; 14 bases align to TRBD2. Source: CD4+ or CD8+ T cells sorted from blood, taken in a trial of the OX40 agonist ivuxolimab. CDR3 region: CASSSGLAGGSYEQYF. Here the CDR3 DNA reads TGTGCCAGCAGCTCCGGACTAGCGGGAGGCTCCTACGAGCAGTACTTC.